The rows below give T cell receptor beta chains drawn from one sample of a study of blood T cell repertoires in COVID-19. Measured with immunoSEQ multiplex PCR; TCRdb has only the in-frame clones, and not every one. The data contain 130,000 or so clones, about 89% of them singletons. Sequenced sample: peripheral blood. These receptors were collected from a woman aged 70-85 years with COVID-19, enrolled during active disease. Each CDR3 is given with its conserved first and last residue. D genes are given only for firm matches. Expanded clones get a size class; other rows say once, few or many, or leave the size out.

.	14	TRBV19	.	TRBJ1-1	TGTGCCAGTAGTGGATACAGGGCTAGCACTGAAGCTTTCTTT	CASSGYRASTEAFF
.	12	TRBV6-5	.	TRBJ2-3	TGTGCCAGCAGTCTGCCGGGGGATACGCAGTATTTT	CASSLPGDTQYF
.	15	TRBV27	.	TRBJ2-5	TGTGCCAGCAGCCAAAACGGGGGTGCCACAGAGACCCAGTACTTC	CASSQNGGATETQYF
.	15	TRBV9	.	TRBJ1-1	TGTGCCAGCAGCGTAGGTACGGTGACAAACACTGAAGCTTTCTTT	CASSVGTVTNTEAFF
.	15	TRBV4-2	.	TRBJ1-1	TGTGCCAGCAGGACAGAGACTGGTCGGAACACTGAAGCTTTCTTT	CASRTETGRNTEAFF
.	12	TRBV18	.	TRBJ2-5	TGTGCCAGCTCACCAGAGTCAGAGACCCAGTACTTC	CASSPESETQYF
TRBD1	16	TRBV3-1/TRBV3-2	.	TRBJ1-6	TGTGCCAGCAGCCAAAGACAGGGGGCGCATAATTCACCCCTCCACTTT	CASSQRQGAHNSPLHF
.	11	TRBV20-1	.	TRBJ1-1	TGCAGTGCTAGAGGTCAGCGAGGAGCTTTCTTT	CSARGQRGAFF
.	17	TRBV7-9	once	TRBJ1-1	TGTGCCAGCAGCTTAGCCTCTTTTGGGGCGGGAGGGACTGAAGCTTTCTTT	CASSLASFGAGGTEAFF
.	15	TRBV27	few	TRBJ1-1	TGTGCCAGTTTGGGTCTGACGAGGGTACGGACTGAAGCTTTCTTT	CASLGLTRVRTEAFF
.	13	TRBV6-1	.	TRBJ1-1	TGTGCCAGCAGTGAAAATACTAGGCGGGAAGCTTTCTTT	CASSENTRREAFF
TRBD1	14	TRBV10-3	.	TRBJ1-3	TGTGCCATCTCCAAGGACAGGGATGGAAACACCATATATTTT	CAISKDRDGNTIYF
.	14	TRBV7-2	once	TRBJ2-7	TGTGCCAGCAGCCGGGCCCAAACCGGGGTTGAGCAGTACTTC	CASSRAQTGVEQYF
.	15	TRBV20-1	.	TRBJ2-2	TGCAGTGCTAGTGGGGACTCGAGAAACACCGGGGAGCTGTTTTTT	CSASGDSRNTGELFF
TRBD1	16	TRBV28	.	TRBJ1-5	TGTGCCAGCAGTCTCCGACAGGGGCTGGGCAATCAGCCCCAGCATTTT	CASSLRQGLGNQPQHF
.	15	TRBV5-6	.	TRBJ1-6	TGTGCCAGCAGCTTGAACGGGGTCTATAATTCACCCCTCCACTTT	CASSLNGVYNSPLHF
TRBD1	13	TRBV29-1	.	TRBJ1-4	TGCAGCGTGGAGACAGGGGCTAATGAAAAACTGTTTTTT	CSVETGANEKLFF
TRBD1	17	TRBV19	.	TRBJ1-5	TGTGCCAGTAGTATAATCGACAGGGGCCTTAGCAATCAGCCCCAGCATTTT	CASSIIDRGLSNQPQHF